This T cell receptor (beta chain) was identified in a study of blood T cell repertoires in COVID-19. Produced via immunoSEQ multiplex PCR; TCRdb's table is partial and in-frame only. The repertoire includes about 190,000 clones, around 90% of them detected once, and 2.7% sits in the top ten. The trim removed 4 bases at V and 6 bases at J, leaving 1 base unmatched. In germline, CDR1 is LGHDT, CDR2 YNNKEL (reference sequence). The CDR3 length is 13 residues. The receptor comes from a man aged 35-49 years with active or convalescent COVID-19. The sequencing sample was made of peripheral blood. This chain connects TRBV3-1 (or the pseudogene TRBV3-2) to TRBJ1-1, with TRBD1 identical over 11 bases. The CDR3 DNA sequence: TGTGCCAGCAGCCCGGGACAGGGGGCTGAAGCTTTCTTT. Translating it yields CASSPGQGAEAFF.